Below are 5 T cell receptor beta chains sequenced from a single sample in a study of glioma-infiltrating T cells after dendritic cell vaccination. Profiled with immunoSEQ multiplex PCR; TCRdb holds only in-frame clones, not every one. The table shows roughly 100,000 clones, with over 75% occurring only once. Sequencing used blood, obtained before dendritic cell vaccination. These receptors came from a human donor with glioblastoma.

V is TRBV28 and J is TRBJ2-1; TRBD2 is a possible D gene (5 bases). Trimming removed 7 bases at V and 0 bases at J, with 16 bases between. Germline V gene data show CDR1 as MDHEN and CDR2 as SYDVKM. This CDR3 is built from 16 residues. The CDR3 bases are TGTGCCAGCACCGAAGGAGGAGAGTTCTCCTACAATGAGCAGTTCTTC. Its translation: CASTEGGEFSYNEQFF.

This chain links TRBV7-2 with TRBJ1-5; D ambiguous. From germline, CDR1 is SGHTA and CDR2 FQGNSA. V was shortened by 3 bases and J by 3 bases, with 6 bases between the two germline ends. This CDR3 has 13 amino acids. DNA of the CDR3: TGTGCCAGCAGCTTGGGCATCAATCAGCCCCAGCATTTT. This sequence encodes CASSLGINQPQHF.

The chain joins TRBV13 to TRBJ2-5; 9 bases are shared with TRBD2. This CDR3 has 15 amino acids. The V and J ends lost 4 bases and 4 bases, in that order; junction bases with no gene match: 7. Germline V lookup: CDR1 PRHDT, CDR2 FYEKMQ (reference sequence). The CDR3 is CASSYLSGGRETQYF. In DNA form, the CDR3 reads TGTGCCAGCAGCTACCTTAGCGGGGGCCGAGAGACCCAGTACTTC.

The rearrangement links TRBV29-1 to TRBJ1-3, with 7 bases fitting TRBD1. This CDR3 contains 13 residues. Losses at the gene ends were 5 bases for V and 4 bases for J; bases not matched to a gene: 5. CDR1 and CDR2 from the germline V gene are SQVTM and ANQGSEA. The CDR3 reads CSVTGVSGNTIYF. In DNA, the CDR3 is TGCAGCGTTACAGGGGTGTCCGGAAACACCATATATTTT.

Written as DNA, the CDR3 is TGTGCCAGCAGAAAACTAAGGGGCTACTATGGCTACACCTTC. Its protein product is CASRKLRGYYGYTF. J is TRBJ1-2 and V is TRBV6-5; D is possibly TRBD1 (5 bases). Germline CDR1 is MNHEY and CDR2 is SVGAGI. This CDR3 region has 14 residues. V was shortened by 6 bases and J by 3 bases, with 14 bases between the two germline ends.